This T cell receptor (beta chain) was observed in a study of blood T cells in healthy people across ages. General study points: Long-lived and aged donors differed, with more naive CD4+ cells and higher diversity in the long-lived. PBMCs went unsorted, and a conclusive naive versus antigen-experienced comparison was therefore prevented. Not knowing donor CMV status may have confounded expanded clonotype changes.

A note on this clonotype: Its antigen remains unidentified. Just one base apart from a much larger clone, this may be a read error.

A sample-barcoded 5' primer and a J-beta primer mix were used in a second PCR of about 6 to 12 cycles. Every sample produced at least 2.5 million CDR3-containing paired-end reads. TCRdb passed the 5' RACE reads through MiXCR, listing each CDR3 protein once. Seen here are 550,000 to 650,000 distinct CDR3 sequences, approximately 30% observed once, and the top ten hold approximately 14%. Per germline, CDR1 SEHNR and CDR2 FQNEAQ (reference sequence). CDR3 length: 18 amino acids. The rearrangement joins TRBV7-9 to TRBJ2-5, with 9 bases lining up with TRBD2. This clonotype was sampled from a woman of 80 years or more in good health. Input material: blood. For the CDR3, the DNA is TGTGTCAGCAGCTTAGGGTCTAGCGGGGAGAGGTCGGGCGAGACCCAGTACTTC. Amino acids: CVSSLGSSGERSGETQYF.